This TCR beta chain was sequenced during a study of cytomegalovirus exposure and HLA in healthy donors. Study-wide results and caveats: After further analysis at a later stage, 16,951 TCR beta sequences were associated with HLA alleles at 0.05 false discovery rate. Differences between HLA loci emerged in a later analysis of TCR association rates, with DRB1 most and HLA-C fewest. Productive rates of about 87% or about 30% were seen for most TCR beta V segments in an earlier analysis.

The CDR3 is 17 residues long. From germline, CDR1 is ENHRY and CDR2 SYGVKD. Trimming cost V 6 bases and J 2 bases; bases outside gene matches: 6. The PCR made use of 60 Vbeta and 13 Jbeta primers. The protocol was immunoSEQ multiplex PCR, while the TCRdb copy is restricted to in-frame clones and leaves out a portion. The sample holds 160,000 or so clones. As concerns this clone: Its antigen is undetermined. Other nucleotide sequences from this sample produce the same CDR3.

The source of this sequence is a man aged 30 to 45 in good health and CMV-seronegative. Sequencing was done on a sample of PBMCs. The chain combines TRBV10-3 with TRBJ2-5; TRBD2 matches at 16 bases. For the CDR3, the DNA is TGTGCCATCAGGAAGGGACTAGCGGGAGGGGTTCAAGAGACCCAGTACTTC. Its translation: CAIRKGLAGGVQETQYF.